This T cell receptor beta chain was documented in a study of cytomegalovirus exposure and HLA in healthy donors. General study results and limits: In a later analysis, at a false discovery rate of 0.05, 15,000 to 20,000 TCR beta sequences were associated with HLA alleles. Clonal expansion, a later analysis showed, was greater in HLA-associated TCR beta chains than in equally common others.

This clone showed up just a few times. Its matching antigen is unknown. The CDR3 is 15 residues long. Germline lookup yields CDR1 MNHNY and CDR2 SVGAGI (reference sequence). The V end was cut by 1 base, the J end by 2 bases, with 10 bases between. The PCR used 60 Vbeta and 13 Jbeta primers. Libraries were prepared by immunoSEQ multiplex PCR; TCRdb keeps only in-frame clonotypes and omits some of them. Of around 90,000 clones detected, approximately 69% appear once; the ten largest clones hold about 22%. The genes are TRBV6-6 and TRBJ2-3, with a weak D call TRBD1 (5 bases). Sequenced sample: PBMCs. The sequence came from a woman in her fifties or sixties in good health and CMV-seropositive. The chain's CDR3 is CASSYLGHPTDTQYF. CDR3 nucleotides: TGTGCCAGCAGTTACTTGGGGCACCCCACAGATACGCAGTATTTT.